The present T cell receptor beta chain was sequenced within a study of T cell changes during pregnancy in multiple sclerosis (dated by TCRdb to about 2019). About the study as a whole: The study examined how the T cell repertoire changed over the course of pregnancy in women with multiple sclerosis.

Of note for this clone: What antigen it recognizes has not been identified. It has no much larger one-base neighbor in the sample; base qualities were not kept.

Counted from cysteine to phenylalanine, this CDR3 has 17 amino acids. Only the CDR3 part of the read is kept: 51 bases, read in frame from the first base. Reading the germline V gene (reference sequence) gives CDR1 SEHNR and CDR2 FQNEAQ. The germline V end is reduced by 2 bases and the J end by 1 base; junction bases left unmatched: 7. The library was generated by the immunoSEQ multiplex PCR assay. Held by TCRdb, this immuneACCESS table contains in-frame sequences only and omits some clones. Under half of the omission traces to an unresolved V gene where checked; the cause of the rest is unknown. Here the sample has fewer than 50,000 clones; approximately 90% occur a single time. The biggest ten clones account for more than 5.5% of the sample.

Sequencing was performed on CD8+ T cells from peripheral blood mononuclear cells, taken in the third trimester of pregnancy. The source is a female donor with multiple sclerosis, enrolled in a pregnancy study. The V and J segments used are TRBV7-9 and TRBJ2-2; 7 junctional bases match TRBD1. The CDR3 has the sequence CASSLYGGQRNTGELFF. At the DNA level, the sequence is TGTGCCAGCAGCTTATATGGGGGACAGCGGAACACCGGGGAGCTGTTTTTT.